The source of this T cell receptor (beta chain) is a study of blood T cell repertoires in COVID-19. As for the study in general: Sources were T cells, B-cell-depleted T cells, or PBMCs; the material itself was cDNA or gDNA.

Clones were sequenced by immunoSEQ multiplex PCR, and TCRdb holds only the in-frame ones, with some missing. This sample has 150,000 to 200,000 clones; around nine tenths occur once, and the top ten carry over 3.5%. The CDR3 spans 17 residues. CDR1 KGHDR and CDR2 SFDVKD come from the germline V gene. Trimming stripped 0 bases from V and 1 base from J, with 14 bases between. The chain combines TRBV24-1 with TRBJ2-5; unclear D gene. Input material: peripheral blood. The receptor comes from a man in his late teens or twenties with active or convalescent COVID-19. The CDR3 nucleotides are TGTGCCACCAGTGATTTGGGAAAGGCAGGAACCCAAGAGACCCAGTACTTC. This encodes CATSDLGKAGTQETQYF.